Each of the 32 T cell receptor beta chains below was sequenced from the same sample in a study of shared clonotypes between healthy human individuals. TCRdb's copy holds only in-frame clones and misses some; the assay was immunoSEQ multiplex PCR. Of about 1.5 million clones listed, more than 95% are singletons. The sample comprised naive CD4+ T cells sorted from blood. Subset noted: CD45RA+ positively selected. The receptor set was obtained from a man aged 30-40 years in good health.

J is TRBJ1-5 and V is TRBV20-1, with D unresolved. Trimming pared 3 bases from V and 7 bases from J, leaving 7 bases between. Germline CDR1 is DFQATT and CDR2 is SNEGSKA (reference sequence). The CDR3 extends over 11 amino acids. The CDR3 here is CSASQKQPQHF. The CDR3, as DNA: TGCAGTGCTAGTCAGAAGCAGCCCCAGCATTTT.

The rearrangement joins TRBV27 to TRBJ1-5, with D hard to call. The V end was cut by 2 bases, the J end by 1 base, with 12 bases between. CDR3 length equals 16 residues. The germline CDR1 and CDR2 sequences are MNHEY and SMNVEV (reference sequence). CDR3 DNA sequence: TGTGCCAGCAGTTTAGGCGGAAAATTCAGCAATCAGCCCCAGCATTTT. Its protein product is CASSLGGKFSNQPQHF.

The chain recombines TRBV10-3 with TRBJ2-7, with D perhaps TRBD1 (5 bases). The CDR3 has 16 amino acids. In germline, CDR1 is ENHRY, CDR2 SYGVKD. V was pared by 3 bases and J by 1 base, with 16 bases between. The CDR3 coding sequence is TGTGCCATCAGTGATGTTTTGGCAGGGCGGTCCTACGAGCAGTACTTC. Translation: CAISDVLAGRSYEQYF.

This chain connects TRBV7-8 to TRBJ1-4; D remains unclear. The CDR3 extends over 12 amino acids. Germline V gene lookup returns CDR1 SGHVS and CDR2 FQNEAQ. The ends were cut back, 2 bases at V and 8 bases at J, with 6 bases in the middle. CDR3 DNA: TGTGCCAGCAGCTTAATACAGGAAAAACTGTTTTTT. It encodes CASSLIQEKLFF.

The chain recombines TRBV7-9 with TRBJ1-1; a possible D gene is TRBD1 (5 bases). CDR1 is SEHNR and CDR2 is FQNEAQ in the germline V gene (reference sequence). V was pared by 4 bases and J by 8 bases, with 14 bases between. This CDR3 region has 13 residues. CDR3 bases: TGTGCCAGCAGCTCCCCTCCGGGACCCGAAGCTTTCTTT. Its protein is CASSSPPGPEAFF.

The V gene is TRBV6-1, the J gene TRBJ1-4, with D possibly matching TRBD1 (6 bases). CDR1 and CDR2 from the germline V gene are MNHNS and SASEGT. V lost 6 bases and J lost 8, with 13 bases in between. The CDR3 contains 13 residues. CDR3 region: CASRGASREKLFF. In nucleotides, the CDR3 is TGTGCCAGCAGGGGGGCGAGTCGGGAAAAACTGTTTTTT.

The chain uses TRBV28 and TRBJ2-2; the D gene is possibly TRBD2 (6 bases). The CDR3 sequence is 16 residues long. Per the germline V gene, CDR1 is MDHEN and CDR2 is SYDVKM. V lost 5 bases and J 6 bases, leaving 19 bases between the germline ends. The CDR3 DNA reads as TGTGCCAGCAGTGGTCTAGGAGGGCTGGAGTCCGGGGAGCTGTTTTTT. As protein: CASSGLGGLESGELFF.

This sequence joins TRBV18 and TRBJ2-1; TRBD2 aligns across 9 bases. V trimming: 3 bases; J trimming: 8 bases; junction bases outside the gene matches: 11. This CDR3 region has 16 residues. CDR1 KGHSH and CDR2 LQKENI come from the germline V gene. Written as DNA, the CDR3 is TGTGCCAGCTCACCTGTCCCTAGCGGGAATTTCGATGAGCAGTTCTTC. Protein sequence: CASSPVPSGNFDEQFF. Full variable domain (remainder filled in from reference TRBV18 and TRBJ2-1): NAGVMQNPRHLVRRRGQEARLRCSPMKGHSHVYWYRQLPEEGLKFMVYLQKENIIDESGMPKERFSAEFPKEGPSILRIQQVVRGDSAAYFCASSPVPSGNFDEQFFGPGTRLTVL.

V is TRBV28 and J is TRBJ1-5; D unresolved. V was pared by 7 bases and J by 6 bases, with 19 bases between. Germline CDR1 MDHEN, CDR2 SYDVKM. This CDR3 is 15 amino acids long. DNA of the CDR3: TGTGCCAGCACCTCTAGTGGGGAAAGGCGTCAGCCCCAGCATTTT. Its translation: CASTSSGERRQPQHF. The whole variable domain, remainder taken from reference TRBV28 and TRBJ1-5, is DVKVTQSSRYLVKRTGEKVFLECVQDMDHENMFWYRQDPGLGLRLIYFSYDVKMKEKGDIPEGYSVSREKKERFSLILESASTNQTSMYLCASTSSGERRQPQHFGDGTRLSIL.

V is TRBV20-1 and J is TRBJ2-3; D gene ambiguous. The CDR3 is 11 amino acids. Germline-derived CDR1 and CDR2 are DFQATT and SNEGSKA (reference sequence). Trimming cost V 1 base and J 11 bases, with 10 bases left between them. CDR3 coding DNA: TGCAGTGCTAGAGTGTTGCTCATGCAGTATTTT. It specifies CSARVLLMQYF.

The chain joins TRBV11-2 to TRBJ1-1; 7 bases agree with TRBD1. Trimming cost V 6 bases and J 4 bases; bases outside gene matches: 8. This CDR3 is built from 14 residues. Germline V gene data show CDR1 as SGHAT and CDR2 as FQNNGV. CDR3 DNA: TGTGCCAGCAGACAGGGGAGATTTTTCACTGAAGCTTTCTTT. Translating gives CASRQGRFFTEAFF.

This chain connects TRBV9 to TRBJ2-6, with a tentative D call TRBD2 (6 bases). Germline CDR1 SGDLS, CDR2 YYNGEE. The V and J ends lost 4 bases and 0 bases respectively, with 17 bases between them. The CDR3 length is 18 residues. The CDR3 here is CASSPRGREPSGANVLTF. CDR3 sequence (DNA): TGTGCCAGCAGCCCCCGCGGGCGGGAACCCTCTGGGGCCAACGTCCTGACTTTC.

CDR3 bases: TGTGCCAGCAGCCGTTTTTACGGGGAGACCCAGTACTTC. Translating it yields CASSRFYGETQYF. This chain uses TRBV7-6 with TRBJ2-5; no definite D call. The V gene's germline CDR1 is SGHVS and CDR2 FNYEAQ. This CDR3 is built from 13 residues. V was trimmed by 5 bases and J by 5 bases, leaving 12 bases between them.

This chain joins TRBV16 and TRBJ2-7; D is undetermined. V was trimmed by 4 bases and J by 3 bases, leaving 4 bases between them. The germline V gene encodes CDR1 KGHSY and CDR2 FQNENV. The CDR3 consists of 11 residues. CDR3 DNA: TGTGCCAGCAGCCTCTTCTACGAGCAGTACTTC. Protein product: CASSLFYEQYF.

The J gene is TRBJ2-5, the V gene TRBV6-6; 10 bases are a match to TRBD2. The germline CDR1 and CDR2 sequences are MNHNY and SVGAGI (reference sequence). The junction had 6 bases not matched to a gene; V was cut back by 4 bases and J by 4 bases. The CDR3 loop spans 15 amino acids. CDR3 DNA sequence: TGTGCCAGCAGTTTGGCCCGACTAGCGGGAGAGACCCAGTACTTC. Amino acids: CASSLARLAGETQYF.

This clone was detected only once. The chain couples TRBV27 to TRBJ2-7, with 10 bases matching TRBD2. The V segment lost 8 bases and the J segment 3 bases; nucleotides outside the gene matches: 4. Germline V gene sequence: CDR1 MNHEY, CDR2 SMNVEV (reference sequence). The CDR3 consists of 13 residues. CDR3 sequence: CASGLAVYYEQYF. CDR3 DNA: TGTGCCAGCGGACTAGCGGTATACTACGAGCAGTACTTC.

CDR3 loop: CASSLAMRTPIEQYF. CDR3 nucleotides: TGTGCCAGCAGCTTAGCGATGAGGACTCCGATCGAGCAGTACTTC. The rearrangement uses TRBV7-8 and TRBJ2-7; TRBD2 is a possible D gene (5 bases). The CDR3 consists of 15 residues. V gave up 0 bases and J gave up 6 bases, with 15 bases separating them. Germline V CDR1 and CDR2: SGHVS, FQNEAQ.

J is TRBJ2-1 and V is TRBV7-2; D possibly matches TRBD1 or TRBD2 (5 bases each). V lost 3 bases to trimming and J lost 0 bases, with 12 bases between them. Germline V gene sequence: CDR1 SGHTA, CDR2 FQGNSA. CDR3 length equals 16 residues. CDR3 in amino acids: CASSLQLGTSYNEQFF. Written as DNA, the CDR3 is TGTGCCAGCAGCTTGCAACTGGGGACCTCCTACAATGAGCAGTTCTTC. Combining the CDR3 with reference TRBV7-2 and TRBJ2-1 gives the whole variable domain GAGVSQSPSNKVTEKGKDVELRCDPISGHTALYWYRQSLGQGLEFLIYFQGNSAPDKSGLPSDRFSAERTGGSVSTLTIQRTQQEDSAVYLCASSLQLGTSYNEQFFGPGTRLTVL.

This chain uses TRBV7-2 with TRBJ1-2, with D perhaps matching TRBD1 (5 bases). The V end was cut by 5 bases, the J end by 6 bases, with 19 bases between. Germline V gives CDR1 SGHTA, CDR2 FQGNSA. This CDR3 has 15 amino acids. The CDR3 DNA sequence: TGTGCCAGCAGCCCCACCAGGGCGGGTTTCAATGGCTACACCTTC. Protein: CASSPTRAGFNGYTF.

The CDR3 DNA follows: TGTGCCAGTAGACTCCGACAAACGACAGGGGTCGGGGAGCTGTTTTTT. Translated: CASRLRQTTGVGELFF. The V and J genes are TRBV19 and TRBJ2-2; 8 nucleotides align to TRBD1. This CDR3 has 16 residues. V gave up 6 bases and J gave up 7 bases; unmatched junction bases: 13. Germline V gives CDR1 LNHDA, CDR2 SQIVND (reference sequence). Based on the CDR3 plus reference TRBV19 and TRBJ2-2, the full variable domain is DGGITQSPKYLFRKEGQNVTLSCEQNLNHDAMYWYRQDPGQGLRLIYYSQIVNDFQKGDIAEGYSVSREKKESFPLTVTSAQKNPTAFYLCASRLRQTTGVGELFFGEGSRLTVL.

CDR3: CASSFGVGDPPADTQYF. In nucleotides, the CDR3 is TGTGCCAGCAGCTTTGGGGTGGGAGATCCCCCCGCAGATACGCAGTATTTT. The rearrangement links TRBV11-3 to TRBJ2-3, with D possibly TRBD2 on 5 matching bases. V was pared by 3 bases and J by 4 bases, with 20 bases between. Per germline, CDR1 SGHNT and CDR2 YENEEA. The CDR3 length is 17 residues.

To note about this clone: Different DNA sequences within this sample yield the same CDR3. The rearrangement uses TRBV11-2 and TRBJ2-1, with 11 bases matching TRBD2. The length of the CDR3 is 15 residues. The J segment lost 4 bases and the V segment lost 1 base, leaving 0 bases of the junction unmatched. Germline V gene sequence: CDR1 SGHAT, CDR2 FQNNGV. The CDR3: CASSLGLAGYNEQFF. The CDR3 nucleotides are TGTGCCAGCAGCTTAGGACTAGCGGGATACAATGAGCAGTTCTTC.

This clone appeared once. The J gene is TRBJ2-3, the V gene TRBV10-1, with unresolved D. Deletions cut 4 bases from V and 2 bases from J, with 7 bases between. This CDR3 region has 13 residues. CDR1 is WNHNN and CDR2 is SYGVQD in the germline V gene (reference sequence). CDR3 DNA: TGCGCCAGCAGTGGATCGACCACAGATACGCAGTATTTT. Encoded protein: CASSGSTTDTQYF.

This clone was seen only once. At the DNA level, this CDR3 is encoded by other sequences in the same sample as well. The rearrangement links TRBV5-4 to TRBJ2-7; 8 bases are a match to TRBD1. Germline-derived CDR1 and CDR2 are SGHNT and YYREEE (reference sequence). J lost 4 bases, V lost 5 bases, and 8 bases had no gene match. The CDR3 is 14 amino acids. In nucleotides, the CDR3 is TGTGCCAGCAGTCATGGACAGGGTCGGTACGAGCAGTACTTC. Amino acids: CASSHGQGRYEQYF.

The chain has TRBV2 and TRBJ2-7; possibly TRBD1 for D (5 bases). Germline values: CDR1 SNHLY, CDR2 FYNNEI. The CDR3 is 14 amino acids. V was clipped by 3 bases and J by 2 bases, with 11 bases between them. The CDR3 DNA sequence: TGTGCCAGCAGTGATTGGACACAGGCCTACGAGCAGTACTTC. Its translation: CASSDWTQAYEQYF.

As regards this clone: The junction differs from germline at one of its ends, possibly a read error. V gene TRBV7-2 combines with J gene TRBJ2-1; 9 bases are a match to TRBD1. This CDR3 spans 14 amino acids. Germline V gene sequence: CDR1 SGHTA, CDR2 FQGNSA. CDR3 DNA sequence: TGTGCCAGCACCCTAGGGACAGGGAGCTCTCGTGGGATCTTC. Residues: CASTLGTGSSRGIF.

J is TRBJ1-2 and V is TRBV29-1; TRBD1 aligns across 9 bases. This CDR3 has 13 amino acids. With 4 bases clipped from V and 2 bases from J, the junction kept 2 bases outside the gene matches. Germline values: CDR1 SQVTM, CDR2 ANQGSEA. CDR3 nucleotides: TGCAGCGTTGCCGGGACAGGGAACTATGGCTACACCTTC. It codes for CSVAGTGNYGYTF.

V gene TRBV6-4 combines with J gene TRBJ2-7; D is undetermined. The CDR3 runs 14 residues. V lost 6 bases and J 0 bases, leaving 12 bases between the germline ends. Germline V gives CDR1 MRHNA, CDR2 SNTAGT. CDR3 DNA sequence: TGTGCCAGCAGATTGACTCCAGGCTCCTACGAGCAGTACTTC. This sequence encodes CASRLTPGSYEQYF.

CDR3 nucleotide sequence: TGTGCCAGCAGCCGGGGGACTAGCGGGCTTCAGCATGAGCAGTTCTTC. This encodes CASSRGTSGLQHEQFF. The chain combines TRBV11-2 with TRBJ2-1; 12 bases agree with TRBD2. This CDR3 comprises 16 residues. Trimming cost V 5 bases and J 8 bases; bases outside gene matches: 10. Per the germline V gene, CDR1 is SGHAT and CDR2 is FQNNGV.

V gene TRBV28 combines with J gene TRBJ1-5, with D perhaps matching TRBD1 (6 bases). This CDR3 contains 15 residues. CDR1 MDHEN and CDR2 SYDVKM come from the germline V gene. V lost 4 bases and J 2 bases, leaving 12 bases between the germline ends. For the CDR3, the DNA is TGTGCCAGCAGTTATGACAGGACTCGCAATCAGCCCCAGCATTTT. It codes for CASSYDRTRNQPQHF.

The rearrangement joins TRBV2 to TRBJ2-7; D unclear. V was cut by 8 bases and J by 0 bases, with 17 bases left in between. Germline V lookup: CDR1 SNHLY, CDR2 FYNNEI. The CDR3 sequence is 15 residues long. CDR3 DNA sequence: TGTGCCAGCGGCCTGAGTTCGTCGAACTCCTACGAGCAGTACTTC. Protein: CASGLSSSNSYEQYF.

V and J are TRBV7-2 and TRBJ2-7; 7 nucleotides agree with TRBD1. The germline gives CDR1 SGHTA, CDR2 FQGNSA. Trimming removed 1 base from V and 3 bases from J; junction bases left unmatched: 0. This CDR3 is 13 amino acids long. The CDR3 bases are TGTGCCAGCAGCTTAGACAGGGGCTACGAGCAGTACTTC. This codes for CASSLDRGYEQYF.